This passage covers 25 T cell receptor beta chains from one sample sequenced in a study of blood T cell repertoires in COVID-19. Generated by immunoSEQ multiplex PCR, the TCRdb table keeps only in-frame clones and is missing some. The repertoire holds approximately 180,000 clones, with 75% to 85% as singletons. The sequencing sample was made of PBMCs or T cells enriched from blood (not recorded which). Receptor source: a man aged 50-60 years who had recovered from COVID-19.

The V call is TRBV30, the J call TRBJ1-6; 7 nucleotides match TRBD1. The CDR3 extends over 15 amino acids. The trim removed 3 bases at V and 4 bases at J, leaving 6 bases unmatched. Germline CDR1 is GTSNPN and CDR2 is SVGIG (reference sequence). CDR3 loop: CAWRVGGQYNSPLHF. The DNA for the CDR3 is TGTGCCTGGAGGGTTGGGGGACAGTATAATTCACCCCTCCACTTT.

The J gene is TRBJ2-7, the V gene TRBV10-2, with TRBD1 identical over 11 bases. CDR1 is WSHSY and CDR2 is SAAADI in the germline V gene. The CDR3 totals 15 residues. Germline trimming cut 3 bases from V and 2 bases from J; bases unmatched to any gene: 3. The CDR3 nucleotides read TGCGCCAGCAGTGATCCGGGACAGGGGGCCTACGAGCAGTACTTC. Translating gives CASSDPGQGAYEQYF.

This clone was found once. The sample contains more than one DNA sequence encoding this CDR3. The chain carries TRBV7-9 and TRBJ2-3; D is undetermined. The ends were cut back, 5 bases at V and 6 bases at J, with 9 bases in the middle. Germline loops: CDR1 SEHNR, CDR2 FQNEAQ (reference sequence). The CDR3 is made up of 12 amino acids. The CDR3 reads CASSPLSDTQYF. CDR3 nucleotides: TGTGCCAGCAGCCCCCTTTCGGATACGCAGTATTTT. Variable domain in full (rest from reference TRBV7-9 and TRBJ2-3): DTGVSQNPRHKITKRGQNVTFRCDPISEHNRLYWYRQTLGQGPEFLTYFQNEAQLEKSRLLSDRFSAERPKGSFSTLEIQRTEQGDSAMYLCASSPLSDTQYFGPGTRLTVL.

V usage is TRBV6-1 and J usage is TRBJ2-1; 7 bases fit TRBD1. Germline assignment: CDR1 MNHNS and CDR2 SASEGT. V dropped 2 bases and J dropped 4; count of bases not matched to a gene: 8. The CDR3 spans 16 residues. The CDR3, as DNA: TGTGCCAGCAGTGAAAAGAGGGACAGAATTTACAATGAGCAGTTCTTC. Its translation: CASSEKRDRIYNEQFF.

The CDR3 region is CASGPSGTLRNIQYF. In DNA form, the CDR3 reads TGTGCTAGTGGCCCCTCCGGGACATTGAGAAACATTCAGTACTTC. The V gene is TRBV12-5, the J gene TRBJ2-4, with D possibly being TRBD1 (6 bases). V was clipped by 6 bases and J by 6 bases, with 18 bases between them. The CDR3 contains 15 residues. The germline V gene encodes CDR1 LGHNT and CDR2 FRNRAP.

The chain recombines TRBV14 with TRBJ2-3; D remains ambiguous. The CDR3 runs to 16 residues. Germline CDR1 reads SGHDN; CDR2 reads FVKESK. V dropped 1 base and J dropped 2 bases, with 13 bases sitting between them. The chain's CDR3 is CASSQVGYVPTDTQYF. CDR3 in DNA: TGTGCCAGCAGCCAAGTGGGCTACGTACCCACAGATACGCAGTATTTT.

This clone is a singleton in its sample. This chain joins TRBV5-1 and TRBJ2-5, with a weak D call TRBD2 (5 bases). The CDR3 consists of 14 residues. Germline lookup yields CDR1 SGHRS and CDR2 YFSETQ. V was clipped by 4 bases and J by 1 base, with 11 bases between them. The DNA of the CDR3 is TGCGCCAGCAGCATTCTGGACTCCCAAGAGACCCAGTACTTC. Amino acids: CASSILDSQETQYF.

The sample holds a few counts of this clone. The sample has other DNA sequences that encode this CDR3 too. The chain uses TRBV11-1 and TRBJ1-1, with TRBD1 as a possible D gene (6 bases). This CDR3 region has 13 residues. CDR1 and CDR2 from the germline V gene are SGHAT and FQDESV (reference sequence). Trimming shortened V by 5 bases and J by 5 bases, and 12 bases separated the two germline ends. The CDR3 loop reads CASSPYRETEAFF. In nucleotides, the CDR3 is TGTGCCAGCAGCCCTTACAGGGAAACTGAAGCTTTCTTT.

This chain connects TRBV4-2 to TRBJ1-5; D is perhaps TRBD1 (5 bases). CDR1 is LGHNA and CDR2 is YNFKEQ in the germline V gene. There are 15 residues in the CDR3. The ends were cut back, 0 bases at V and 6 bases at J, with 12 bases in the middle. The DNA for the CDR3 is TGTGCCAGCAGCCAAGATGGTTCGGGACTTCAGCCCCAGCATTTT. Translating it yields CASSQDGSGLQPQHF.

This clone was seen once. V gene TRBV14 combines with J gene TRBJ1-1, with 11 bases lining up with TRBD1. The trim removed 2 bases at V and 4 bases at J, leaving 3 bases unmatched. Germline V gene lookup returns CDR1 SGHDN and CDR2 FVKESK. The CDR3 is 15 amino acids. The CDR3 loop is CASSQSGTGGTEAFF. The CDR3 bases are TGTGCCAGCAGCCAATCGGGGACAGGGGGCACTGAAGCTTTCTTT.

This chain connects TRBV7-6 to TRBJ2-3; D not resolved. Germline assignment: CDR1 SGHVS and CDR2 FNYEAQ. V lost 0 bases to trimming and J lost 0 bases, with 7 bases between them. The CDR3 consists of 15 residues. CDR3 region: CASSLASASTDTQYF. The CDR3 DNA is TGTGCCAGCAGCTTAGCAAGTGCGAGCACAGATACGCAGTATTTT. Drawing the rest from reference TRBV7-6 and TRBJ2-3, the complete variable domain is GAGVSQSPRYKVTKRGQDVALRCDPISGHVSLYWYRQALGQGPEFLTYFNYEAQQDKSGLPNDRFSAERPEGSISTLTIQRTEQRDSAMYRCASSLASASTDTQYFGPGTRLTVL.

This clone was seen once. The chain couples TRBV7-2 to TRBJ2-2, with 9 bases identical to TRBD2. The trim removed 4 bases at V and 4 bases at J, leaving 7 bases unmatched. CDR3 length: 16 residues. Germline lookup yields CDR1 SGHTA and CDR2 FQGNSA. The CDR3 region is CASSSRGGAGTGELFF. CDR3 bases: TGTGCCAGCAGCTCCCGCGGGGGGGCGGGCACCGGGGAGCTGTTTTTT.

The rearrangement links TRBV27 to TRBJ2-5, with 8 bases matching TRBD2. After removal of 5 bases from V and 2 bases from J, the junction contained 7 bases not matched to a gene. CDR1 MNHEY and CDR2 SMNVEV come from the germline V gene (reference sequence). The CDR3 totals 15 residues. The CDR3 DNA follows: TGTGCCAGCAGTCTCGGACTAGCACGGCAAGAGACCCAGTACTTC. The encoded protein is CASSLGLARQETQYF.

This chain joins TRBV28 and TRBJ2-7; 8 bases agree with TRBD1. This CDR3 has 14 residues. The germline V gene has CDR1 MDHEN and CDR2 SYDVKM. V was clipped by 6 bases and J by 1 base; unmatched bases: 5. CDR3 DNA sequence: TGTGCCAGCAGGGAGGACAGGGCGTCCTACGAGCAGTACTTC. It is translated as CASREDRASYEQYF.

The chain has TRBV27 and TRBJ1-2; no clear D gene. The V end lost 0 bases, the J end lost 8 bases, and 13 bases lay between the germline ends. This CDR3 comprises 14 residues. Germline CDR1 MNHEY, CDR2 SMNVEV (reference sequence). The CDR3: CASSLSGRGVGYTF. Written as DNA, the CDR3 is TGTGCCAGCAGTTTATCCGGACGGGGAGTAGGCTACACCTTC.

The CDR3 DNA reads TGTGCCAGCAGGAGAATCCCTGATAGCAATCAGCCCCAGCATTTT. It yields the protein CASRRIPDSNQPQHF. The chain links TRBV7-6 to TRBJ1-5; D gene ambiguous. Trimming removed 6 bases from V and 0 bases from J, with 12 bases in between. The length of the CDR3 is 15 residues. Germline V gene sequence: CDR1 SGHVS, CDR2 FNYEAQ. The full variable domain, rest sourced from reference TRBV7-6 and TRBJ1-5, is GAGVSQSPRYKVTKRGQDVALRCDPISGHVSLYWYRQALGQGPEFLTYFNYEAQQDKSGLPNDRFSAERPEGSISTLTIQRTEQRDSAMYRCASRRIPDSNQPQHFGDGTRLSIL.

The chain employs TRBV5-1 and TRBJ1-3, with D possibly being TRBD1 (6 bases). V was shortened by 3 bases and J by 2 bases, with 9 bases between the two germline ends. Germline V gene lookup returns CDR1 SGHRS and CDR2 YFSETQ. CDR3 length: 14 amino acids. The CDR3 sequence is CASSSGVAGNTIYF. The CDR3 DNA reads TGCGCCAGCAGCTCAGGGGTAGCTGGAAACACCATATATTTT.

J is TRBJ1-4 and V is TRBV5-6, with D perhaps TRBD1 (5 bases). The CDR3 covers 16 residues. V was pared by 3 bases and J by 5 bases, with 17 bases between. CDR1 and CDR2 from the germline V gene are SGHDT and YYEEEE. CDR3 nucleotide sequence: TGTGCCAGCAGCTCGACACTGCTCCAGGGAAATGAAAAACTGTTTTTT. It translates to CASSSTLLQGNEKLFF.

This chain connects TRBV28 to TRBJ1-5; tentative D call: TRBD1 (5 bases). This CDR3 spans 14 amino acids. Per the germline V gene, CDR1 is MDHEN and CDR2 is SYDVKM. V was clipped by 3 bases and J by 7 bases, with 13 bases between them. The CDR3 sequence: CASSFFPGIQPQHF. The CDR3 DNA reads as TGTGCCAGCAGTTTCTTCCCAGGGATACAGCCCCAGCATTTT.

This clone has a single count. The genes are TRBV2 and TRBJ2-7; 8 nucleotides match TRBD1. Looked up from germline, CDR1 is SNHLY and CDR2 is FYNNEI. The CDR3 sequence is 14 residues long. V lost 3 bases to trimming and J lost 2 bases; unmatched junction nucleotides: 3. As DNA, the CDR3 is TGTGCCAGCAGTGAGGCAGGGGGCCCCTACGAGCAGTACTTC. This sequence encodes CASSEAGGPYEQYF.

This sequence joins TRBV11-2 and TRBJ2-7, with TRBD1 as a possible D gene (6 bases). CDR1 and CDR2 (germline): SGHAT, FQNNGV. Trimming removed 7 bases from V and 3 bases from J, with 22 bases in between. The CDR3 covers 16 residues. The CDR3 DNA follows: TGTGCCAGCACCAGCCACCCCGGGACACAATACTACGAGCAGTACTTC. This translates into CASTSHPGTQYYEQYF.

The chain carries TRBV19 and TRBJ1-4, with D perhaps TRBD1 (5 bases). CDR1 and CDR2 (germline): LNHDA, SQIVND (reference sequence). Deletions cut 0 bases from V and 7 bases from J, with 12 bases between. This CDR3 spans 15 amino acids. The CDR3 nucleotides are TGTGCCAGTAGTATAGAAAGGGGAGGCGGTGAAAAACTGTTTTTT. It is translated as CASSIERGGGEKLFF.

The CDR3 region is CSAIDIYEQYF. The CDR3 DNA reads as TGCAGTGCCATTGACATCTACGAGCAGTACTTC. The rearrangement uses TRBV20-1 and TRBJ2-7; D remains ambiguous. Germline-derived CDR1 and CDR2 are DFQATT and SNEGSKA (reference sequence). Trimming cost V 6 bases and J 3 bases, with 9 bases left between them. The CDR3 contains 11 residues.

The V and J genes are TRBV5-4 and TRBJ1-2; D not certain. V lost 4 bases, J lost 3 bases, and 7 bases lay in between. CDR3 length: 12 amino acids. Germline CDR1 SGHNT, CDR2 YYREEE (reference sequence). The CDR3 DNA sequence: TGTGCCAGCAGCCGTACAGACTATGGCTACACCTTC. It codes for CASSRTDYGYTF.

The chain carries TRBV10-3 and TRBJ1-2; 9 nucleotides line up with TRBD1. The junction had 3 bases not matched to a gene; V was cut back by 2 bases and J by 5 bases. The CDR3 loop spans 14 amino acids. The germline V gene encodes CDR1 ENHRY and CDR2 SYGVKD. The CDR3 protein is CAISEPGTGYGYTF. For the CDR3, the DNA is TGTGCCATCAGTGAGCCCGGGACAGGGTATGGCTACACCTTC.